The 16 T cell receptor beta chains reported below all come from one sample, sequenced in a study of blood T cells in healthy people across ages. Then a second PCR, running roughly 7 to 11 cycles, was carried out with a sample-barcoded 5' primer and a J-beta primer mix. One entry per CDR3 protein, called by TCRdb with MiXCR from the 5' RACE reads. The data hold almost 1 million distinct CDR3 sequences, with roughly 47% observed a single time. The sequencing input was blood. Every receptor here comes from a woman in her sixties in good health.

The chain joins TRBV27 to TRBJ2-7, with 9 bases fitting TRBD1. Trimming at V came to 1 base and at J to 2 bases, leaving 3 bases not matched to a gene. CDR3 size: 15 residues. The germline CDR1 and CDR2 sequences are MNHEY and SMNVEV (reference sequence). As DNA, the CDR3 is TGTGCCAGCAGTTTATTGGGACAGGGTACCTACGAGCAGTACTTC. This codes for CASSLLGQGTYEQYF.

V gene TRBV20-1 combines with J gene TRBJ1-5; TRBD1 matches at 7 bases. The CDR3 sequence is 15 residues long. Germline V CDR1 and CDR2: DFQATT, SNEGSKA (reference sequence). J gave up 3 bases and V 5 bases, and 10 bases lay outside the gene matches. The CDR3 protein is CSAYQGGGSNQPQHF. The CDR3 DNA reads TGCAGTGCTTATCAGGGGGGAGGTTCCAATCAGCCCCAGCATTTT.

In DNA, the CDR3 is TGTGCCAGCACCAGAAACAATGAGCAGTTCTTC. It translates to CASTRNNEQFF. The genes are TRBV25-1 and TRBJ2-1; D ambiguous. CDR1 is MGHDK and CDR2 is SYGVNS in the germline V gene. V dropped 7 bases and J dropped 5 bases, with 6 bases sitting between them. This CDR3 comprises 11 residues.

The CDR3: CASSIDFTDTQYF. The CDR3 nucleotides read TGTGCCAGCAGTATAGACTTCACAGATACGCAGTATTTT. The rearrangement joins TRBV12-3 or TRBV12-4 to TRBJ2-3; D is unresolved. Trimming removed 5 bases at V and 2 bases at J, with 8 bases between. This CDR3 has 13 residues.

The chain recombines TRBV6-5 with TRBJ2-7; 9 bases map to TRBD1. The V gene end was trimmed by 6 bases and the J gene end by 2 bases; junction bases not matched to a gene: 8. The CDR3 runs 15 residues. Germline assignment: CDR1 MNHEY and CDR2 SVGAGI. The CDR3 DNA reads TGTGCCAGCAGCGAACAGGGGGCGAGGGCCTACGAGCAGTACTTC. Translated, it gives CASSEQGARAYEQYF.

The rearrangement links TRBV7-6 to TRBJ2-7; D is unclear. CDR3 length: 15 amino acids. V was trimmed by 1 base and J by 2 bases, leaving 12 bases between them. Germline values: CDR1 SGHVS, CDR2 FNYEAQ. CDR3 DNA sequence: TGTGCCAGCAGCTTAGAAGTCGTACCCACCTACGAGCAGTACTTC. Translation gives CASSLEVVPTYEQYF.

This clonotype was counted only a few times. The chain joins TRBV6-2 or TRBV6-3 to TRBJ2-1; 11 bases are shared with TRBD1. This CDR3 is built from 18 residues. With 6 bases clipped from V and 6 bases from J, the junction kept 16 bases outside the gene matches. Germline lookup yields CDR1 MNHEY and CDR2 SVGEGT. CDR3 sequence (DNA): TGTGCCAGCAGCCAAAAAAATAAGGGGACAGGGGGGTTCAATGAGCAGTTCTTC. This gives the protein CASSQKNKGTGGFNEQFF.

Concerning this clonotype itself: The junction and the germline gene differ at one end; a read error may be behind it. V is TRBV20-1 and J is TRBJ2-3; 9 positions agree with TRBD2. The CDR3 totals 14 residues. Germline V CDR1 and CDR2: DFQATT, SNEGSKA (reference sequence). In nucleotides, the CDR3 is TGCATTGCTCCTAGCGGGGTTAGCACAGATACGCAGTATTTT. Encoded protein: CIAPSGVSTDTQYF.

The chain couples TRBV10-3 to TRBJ2-7, with 7 bases matching TRBD1. The germline gives CDR1 ENHRY, CDR2 SYGVKD. J was trimmed by 4 bases and V by 6 bases; bases with no gene match: 12. This CDR3 contains 15 residues. The CDR3 nucleotides read TGTGCCATCAGCCCCCGACAGGGAGTAGGGTACGAGCAGTACTTC. This sequence encodes CAISPRQGVGYEQYF.

This clonotype has more than one count but fewer than ten. J is TRBJ2-3 and V is TRBV9; no clear D. Trimming removed 3 bases at V and 6 bases at J, with 11 bases between. The germline CDR1 and CDR2 sequences are SGDLS and YYNGEE. The CDR3 totals 13 residues. This CDR3 reads CASSARQRDTQYF. Written as DNA, the CDR3 is TGTGCCAGCAGCGCCCGCCAGCGTGATACGCAGTATTTT. Full variable domain (rest looked up from reference TRBV9 and TRBJ2-3): DSGVTQTPKHLITATGQRVTLRCSPRSGDLSVYWYQQSLDQGLQFLIQYYNGEERAKGNILERFSAQQFPDLHSELNLSSLELGDSALYFCASSARQRDTQYFGPGTRLTVL.

In its sample, this clonotype was seen a few times. The V gene is TRBV10-1, the J gene TRBJ1-2; D call uncertain. This CDR3 is 13 amino acids long. Trimming pared 9 bases from V and 6 bases from J, leaving 17 bases between. Per germline, CDR1 WNHNN and CDR2 SYGVQD (reference sequence). The CDR3 is CARKRGYRDGYTF. In DNA form, the CDR3 reads TGCGCCAGAAAGCGGGGATATCGCGATGGCTACACCTTC.

The genes are TRBV5-1 and TRBJ1-2; D is undetermined. CDR3 length: 13 residues. V was clipped by 2 bases and J by 5 bases, with 10 bases between them. Germline V gives CDR1 SGHRS, CDR2 YFSETQ. The CDR3 region is CASSFVAEYGYTF. Here the CDR3 DNA reads TGCGCCAGCAGCTTTGTCGCGGAATATGGCTACACCTTC.

This clonotype was found a few times. The chain recombines TRBV28 with TRBJ2-7; D might be TRBD1 (6 bases). CDR3 length: 16 amino acids. Trimming cost V 5 bases and J 2 bases, with 19 bases left between them. Germline V gives CDR1 MDHEN, CDR2 SYDVKM. CDR3 sequence reads: CASSNDAGTRTYEQYF. In DNA form, the CDR3 reads TGTGCCAGCAGTAACGACGCCGGGACACGAACCTACGAGCAGTACTTC. The whole variable domain, remainder taken from reference TRBV28 and TRBJ2-7, is DVKVTQSSRYLVKRTGEKVFLECVQDMDHENMFWYRQDPGLGLRLIYFSYDVKMKEKGDIPEGYSVSREKKERFSLILESASTNQTSMYLCASSNDAGTRTYEQYFGPGTRLTVT.

V usage is TRBV6-5 and J usage is TRBJ2-1; maybe TRBD2 (6 bases). V was pared by 6 bases and J by 0 bases, with 12 bases between. There are 15 residues in the CDR3. Germline V gene data show CDR1 as MNHEY and CDR2 as SVGAGI. The CDR3 is CASRNGGSSYNEQFF. The CDR3 DNA reads as TGTGCCAGCAGGAACGGGGGAAGCTCCTACAATGAGCAGTTCTTC.

CDR3 protein: CASSYIPPTSESYNEQFF. The CDR3 nucleotides are TGTGCCAGCAGTTACATACCGCCGACGAGTGAATCCTACAATGAGCAGTTCTTC. The chain employs TRBV6-5 and TRBJ2-1; D is undetermined. The CDR3 loop spans 18 amino acids. Per germline, CDR1 MNHEY and CDR2 SVGAGI. Trimming stripped 2 bases from V and 1 base from J, with 18 bases between.

The rearrangement joins TRBV29-1 to TRBJ2-7, with 8 nucleotides matching TRBD1. V was clipped by 6 bases and J by 1 base; unmatched bases: 8. The CDR3 runs 14 residues. Germline-derived CDR1 and CDR2 are SQVTM and ANQGSEA. The CDR3 region is CSVAGTGGSYEQYF. CDR3 in DNA: TGCAGCGTCGCTGGGACAGGAGGATCCTACGAGCAGTACTTC.